The 9 T cell receptor beta chains below come from one sample, sequenced in a study of cytotoxic CD8 clonotypes in ibrutinib-treated CLL. Generated by immunoSEQ multiplex PCR, the TCRdb table keeps only in-frame clones and is missing some. Of 160,000 or so clones in the sample, 84% were seen once. The source was PBMCs, collected after 24 months of ibrutinib treatment. Receptors originate from a human donor with chronic lymphocytic leukemia.

The chain has TRBV19 and TRBJ2-1, with D possibly being TRBD1 (5 bases). The germline CDR1 and CDR2 sequences are LNHDA and SQIVND (reference sequence). V was trimmed by 0 bases and J by 6 bases, leaving 15 bases between them. The CDR3 contains 16 residues. CDR3 DNA: TGTGCCAGTAGTATAGATCCCAGGGCTACGGGCAATGAGCAGTTCTTC. Amino acid sequence: CASSIDPRATGNEQFF.

In this sample, this clone turned up once. The rearrangement uses TRBV18 and TRBJ2-1, with unresolved D. The CDR3 consists of 16 residues. Germline loops: CDR1 KGHSH, CDR2 LQKENI. Trimming took off 0 bases at V and 5 bases at J, with 14 bases between the two ends. CDR3 residues: CASSPPPERNNNEQFF. CDR3 DNA: TGTGCCAGCTCACCACCGCCAGAACGAAACAACAATGAGCAGTTCTTC. The full variable domain, with the rest looked up from reference TRBV18 and TRBJ2-1, is NAGVMQNPRHLVRRRGQEARLRCSPMKGHSHVYWYRQLPEEGLKFMVYLQKENIIDESGMPKERFSAEFPKEGPSILRIQQVVRGDSAAYFCASSPPPERNNNEQFFGPGTRLTVL.

The rearrangement joins TRBV5-1 to TRBJ2-5; 9 bases match TRBD1. There are 14 residues in the CDR3. The trim removed 4 bases at V and 4 bases at J, leaving 5 bases unmatched. The germline V gene has CDR1 SGHRS and CDR2 YFSETQ. The CDR3 region is CASSRTGALETQYF. CDR3 bases: TGCGCCAGCAGCCGGACAGGGGCGCTAGAGACCCAGTACTTC.

This sequence joins TRBV28 and TRBJ1-2; D may be TRBD1 (6 bases). Germline CDR1 MDHEN, CDR2 SYDVKM. The germline V and J ends were trimmed by 6 bases and 10 bases, with 24 bases remaining between them. The CDR3 is 15 residues long. The CDR3: CASRDRGQVASAYTF. CDR3 DNA sequence: TGTGCCAGCAGAGATCGGGGGCAGGTGGCGAGCGCCTACACCTTC.

V gene TRBV6-5 combines with J gene TRBJ1-5, with D unresolved. Looked up from germline, CDR1 is MNHEY and CDR2 is SVGAGI. The ends were cut back, 7 bases at V and 6 bases at J, with 19 bases in the middle. This CDR3 has 15 amino acids. This CDR3 is CASTLTWGGGQPQHF. The CDR3, as DNA: TGTGCCAGCACCCTCACGTGGGGAGGTGGTCAGCCCCAGCATTTT.

For this clone: Other DNA sequences of this sample code for an identical CDR3. The V gene is TRBV6-4, the J gene TRBJ2-3; D might be TRBD2 (5 bases). This CDR3 spans 16 amino acids. The germline CDR1 and CDR2 sequences are MRHNA and SNTAGT. Trimming took 0 bases from V and 3 from J, leaving 13 bases between them. The DNA of the CDR3 is TGTGCCAGCAGTGACTCAAGCGGAGCTAGTACAGATACGCAGTATTTT. Translated: CASSDSSGASTDTQYF.

CDR3 bases: TGTGCCAGCAGTGAAATCGGGTTTCTGGTAGCGGGGAAGCAAGAGACCCAGTACTTC. This codes for CASSEIGFLVAGKQETQYF. This chain connects TRBV2 to TRBJ2-5; TRBD2 matches 8 bases. The CDR3 has 19 amino acids. The J segment lost 2 bases and the V segment lost 2 bases, leaving 16 bases of the junction unmatched. Looked up from germline, CDR1 is SNHLY and CDR2 is FYNNEI.

J is TRBJ2-7 and V is TRBV30; D remains ambiguous. Germline V lookup: CDR1 GTSNPN, CDR2 SVGIG (reference sequence). This CDR3 spans 10 amino acids. V lost 0 bases and J 4 bases, leaving 1 base between the germline ends. The CDR3 DNA reads TGTGCCTGGAGTGTTTACGAGCAGTACTTC. This gives the protein CAWSVYEQYF.

The V gene is TRBV7-2, the J gene TRBJ2-1; 8 bases line up with TRBD2. Germline V gene data show CDR1 as SGHTA and CDR2 as FQGNSA. The CDR3 has 16 residues. The trim removed 0 bases at V and 4 bases at J, leaving 5 bases unmatched. The CDR3 DNA reads TGTGCCAGCAGCTTAGCCGGGGGGGCCACTTACAATGAGCAGTTCTTC. Protein product: CASSLAGGATYNEQFF. Combining the CDR3 with reference TRBV7-2 and TRBJ2-1 gives the whole variable domain GAGVSQSPSNKVTEKGKDVELRCDPISGHTALYWYRQSLGQGLEFLIYFQGNSAPDKSGLPSDRFSAERTGGSVSTLTIQRTQQEDSAVYLCASSLAGGATYNEQFFGPGTRLTVL.